These 5 T cell receptor beta chains originate from one sample sequenced in a study of cytomegalovirus exposure and HLA in healthy donors. The PCR was carried out with 60 Vbeta primers and 13 Jbeta primers. Measured with immunoSEQ multiplex PCR; TCRdb has only the in-frame clones, and not every one. The sample includes some 75,000 clones. The sequenced sample was PBMCs. All receptors come from a boy between 10 and 17 years old in good health and CMV-seronegative.

The V call is TRBV19, the J call TRBJ2-2; the match to TRBD2 covers 9 bases. The length of the CDR3 is 15 residues. From germline, CDR1 is LNHDA and CDR2 SQIVND (reference sequence). V dropped 1 base and J dropped 7; count of bases not matched to a gene: 4. The DNA of the CDR3 is TGTGCCAGTAGTATAGTCAGCGGGGGGTTCGGGGAGCTGTTTTTT. Translation gives CASSIVSGGFGELFF.

This chain uses TRBV19 with TRBJ2-3; perhaps TRBD1 as D (5 bases). The germline CDR1 and CDR2 sequences are LNHDA and SQIVND (reference sequence). The CDR3 loop spans 14 amino acids. Trimming stripped 5 bases from V and 6 bases from J, with 15 bases between. The CDR3 sequence is CASSPGHESDTQYF. DNA for the CDR3: TGTGCCAGTAGTCCCGGACATGAGTCGGATACGCAGTATTTT.

This chain links TRBV6-1 with TRBJ1-6; D possibly corresponds to TRBD1 (6 bases). CDR1 is MNHNS, CDR2 SASEGT, per germline. This CDR3 is built from 14 residues. V was shortened by 2 bases and J by 6 bases, with 8 bases between the two germline ends. In DNA form, the CDR3 reads TGTGCCAGCAGTGAAACAGGGTCTAATTCACCCCTCCACTTT. It yields the protein CASSETGSNSPLHF.

The chain couples TRBV6-5 to TRBJ2-2, with D perhaps TRBD1 (5 bases). CDR1 is MNHEY, CDR2 SVGAGI, per germline. The CDR3 is 14 residues long. V shed 11 bases and J shed 1 base, with 14 bases lying between them. Here the CDR3 reads CASRQTENTGELFF. CDR3 DNA: TGTGCCTCCCGGCAGACAGAGAACACCGGGGAGCTGTTTTTT.

Notes on this clone: Germline and junction disagree at one end, which may indicate a read error. The V call is TRBV6-1, the J call TRBJ1-1, with a tentative D call TRBD1 (5 bases). The CDR3 is made up of 13 amino acids. Per the germline V gene, CDR1 is MNHNS and CDR2 is SASEGT. Here the CDR3 reads CASEVKGNTEDFF. The CDR3 region has the DNA TGTGCCAGCGAAGTAAAGGGGAACACTGAAGATTTCTTT.